This T cell receptor beta chain was identified in a study of Ad26.COV2.S vaccination and SARS-CoV-2 variants. The wider study: Ad26.COV2.S given intramuscularly, once or twice 56 days apart.

Profiling relied on immunoSEQ multiplex PCR, and the TCRdb table lists in-frame clones only, not all of them. Here the sample spans 250,000 or so clones, about 83% being singletons. The CDR3 has 15 residues. CDR1 is SGHAT, CDR2 FQNNGV, per germline. V lost 5 bases and J 5 bases, leaving 15 bases between the germline ends. Treatment meaning: roughly 18 received Ad26.COV2.S at low or high dose, single or two shots; several received placebo; per-sample allocation not given. After the first vaccine or placebo injection, samples were drawn on day 63. This TCR was sampled from a person aged 18-60 years who received the Ad26.COV2.S COVID-19 vaccine or a placebo. The sample consisted of peripheral blood, taken in a trial of Ad26.COV2.S vaccine versus placebo. The chain uses TRBV11-2 and TRBJ2-2, with D possibly being TRBD2 (6 bases). Here the CDR3 reads CASSLRWEDTGELFF. The DNA for the CDR3 is TGTGCCAGCAGCCTCCGCTGGGAGGATACCGGGGAGCTGTTTTTT.